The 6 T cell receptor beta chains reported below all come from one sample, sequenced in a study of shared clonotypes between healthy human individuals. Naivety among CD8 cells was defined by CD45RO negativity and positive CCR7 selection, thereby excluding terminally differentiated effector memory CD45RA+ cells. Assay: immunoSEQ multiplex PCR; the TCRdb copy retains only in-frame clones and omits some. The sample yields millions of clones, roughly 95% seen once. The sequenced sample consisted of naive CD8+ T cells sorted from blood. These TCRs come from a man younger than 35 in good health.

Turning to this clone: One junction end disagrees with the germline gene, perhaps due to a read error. The chain's CDR3 is CASSPSGSESEQFF. For the CDR3, the DNA is TGTGCTAGCAGCCCTAGCGGGAGTGAAAGTGAGCAGTTCTTC. This chain connects TRBV7-7 to TRBJ2-1, with 10 bases matching TRBD2. The CDR3 extends over 14 amino acids. The germline V gene encodes CDR1 SSHAT and CDR2 FNYEAQ (reference sequence).

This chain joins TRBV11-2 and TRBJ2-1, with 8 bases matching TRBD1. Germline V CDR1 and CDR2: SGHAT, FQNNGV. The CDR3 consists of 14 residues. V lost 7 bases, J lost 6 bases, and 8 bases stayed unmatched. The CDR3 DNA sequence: TGTGCCAGCACCCCAGGGACAGGCGTCAATGAGCAGTTCTTC. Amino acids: CASTPGTGVNEQFF.

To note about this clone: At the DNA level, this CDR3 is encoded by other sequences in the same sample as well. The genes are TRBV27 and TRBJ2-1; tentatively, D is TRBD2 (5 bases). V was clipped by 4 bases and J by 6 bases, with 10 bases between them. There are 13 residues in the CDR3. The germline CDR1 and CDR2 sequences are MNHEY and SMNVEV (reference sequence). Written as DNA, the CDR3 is TGTGCCAGCAGTTGGACTGGCCCCAATGAGCAGTTCTTC. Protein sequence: CASSWTGPNEQFF.

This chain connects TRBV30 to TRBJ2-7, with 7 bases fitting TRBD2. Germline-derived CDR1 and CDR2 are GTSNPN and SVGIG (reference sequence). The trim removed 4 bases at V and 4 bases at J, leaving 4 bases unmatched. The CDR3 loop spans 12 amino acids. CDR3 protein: CAWMTSLYEQYF. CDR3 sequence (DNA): TGTGCCTGGATGACTAGCTTATACGAGCAGTACTTC. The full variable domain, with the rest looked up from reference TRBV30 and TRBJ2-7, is SQTIHQWPATLVQPVGSPLSLECTVEGTSNPNLYWYRQAAGRGLQLLFYSVGIGQISSEVPQNLSASRPQDRQFILSSKKLLLSDSGFYLCAWMTSLYEQYFGPGTRLTVT.

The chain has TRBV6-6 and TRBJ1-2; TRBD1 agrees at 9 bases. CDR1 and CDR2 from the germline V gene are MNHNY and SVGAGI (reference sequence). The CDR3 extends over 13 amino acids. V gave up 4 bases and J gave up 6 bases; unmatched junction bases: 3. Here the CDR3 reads CASSFGTGNGYTF. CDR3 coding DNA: TGTGCCAGCAGTTTCGGGACAGGGAATGGCTACACCTTC.

The DNA for the CDR3 is TGCGCCAGCAGCCAAGATAACACAGGACTCTATGGCTACACCTTC. Translation gives CASSQDNTGLYGYTF. The rearrangement links TRBV4-1 to TRBJ1-2, with D possibly TRBD1 on 5 matching bases. Deletions cut 0 bases from V and 4 bases from J, with 12 bases between. Germline assignment: CDR1 MGHRA and CDR2 YSYEKL. This CDR3 contains 15 residues.